This TCR beta chain was observed in a study of cytomegalovirus exposure and HLA in healthy donors. The wider study: HLA-typed donors were the source of approximately 80 million unique TCRs, which an early data release held.

The CDR3 consists of 14 residues. This clone showed up just a few times. Its target is not known. Amplification used 60 Vbeta primers and 13 Jbeta primers. Original methodology: Later, roughly 77 million unique TCR beta chains were counted in an analysis, and approximately 10 million of them were shared. Data came from immunoSEQ multiplex PCR; TCRdb stores just in-frame clones and leaves some out. That table furnishes V, J and clone size, whereas the DNA furnished D and trimming. The sample records under 130,000 clones, roughly 80% being singletons. Study-wide results and caveats: Presence/absence results assume similar sequencing depth per donor, which may not hold.

This receptor was obtained from a woman aged 40 to 50 in good health and CMV-seropositive. The material sequenced was PBMCs. The rearrangement links TRBV21-1 to TRBJ1-2; TRBD1 is the table's D call and was not checked against the DNA. TRBV21-1 is a known pseudogene. CDR3 bases: TGTGCCAGCAGCAGACGGACAGGGCACAATGGCTACACCTTC. It yields the protein CASSRRTGHNGYTF.